Listed here is a single TCR beta chain. The naive gate required viable CD3+CD4+ or CD3+CD8+ cells with CCR7+CD45RA+CD45RO-CD95-CD27+CD28+ phenotype. These data originate in a study of T cells after posttransplantation cyclophosphamide. The repertoire was sequenced with immunoSEQ multiplex PCR; TCRdb's copy has only in-frame clones and lacks some. Among fewer than 40,000 clones listed, about 93% were seen once. Sequenced input: naive CD4+ T cells sorted from PBMCs. The TCR originated in a woman in her fifties or sixties in good health, CMV-negative, and a related stem cell transplant donor.

CDR3 residues: CASSNSGTGEGYTF. The DNA for the CDR3 is TGTGCCAGCAGCAACTCCGGGACAGGGGAAGGCTACACCTTC. The chain couples TRBV5-4 to TRBJ1-2, with TRBD1 identical over 10 bases. CDR3 length equals 14 residues. Germline loops: CDR1 SGHNT, CDR2 YYREEE (reference sequence). With V trimmed by 4 bases and J by 8 bases, 8 bases remained unmatched.